This T cell receptor beta chain derives from a study of T cells after somatic rescue of genetic block. Here immunoSEQ multiplex PCR was the method, and the copy in TCRdb shows in-frame clones only, minus some. The table lists approximately 110,000 clones, 75% to 95% of them singletons, with about 1.5% in the top ten. Between the trimmed V and J ends, which lost 4 bases and 0 bases, there was a span of 8 bases. The CDR3 runs 14 residues. Germline-derived CDR1 and CDR2 are SGHTA and FQGTGA. The clonotype originates from a woman aged 18-29 years. Sequences were obtained from peripheral blood mononuclear cells (PBMCs). V usage is TRBV7-3 and J usage is TRBJ2-3, with no clear D. The CDR3 loop is CASSSRSSTDTQYF. The CDR3 coding sequence is TGTGCCAGCAGCTCCAGGTCTAGCACAGATACGCAGTATTTT.